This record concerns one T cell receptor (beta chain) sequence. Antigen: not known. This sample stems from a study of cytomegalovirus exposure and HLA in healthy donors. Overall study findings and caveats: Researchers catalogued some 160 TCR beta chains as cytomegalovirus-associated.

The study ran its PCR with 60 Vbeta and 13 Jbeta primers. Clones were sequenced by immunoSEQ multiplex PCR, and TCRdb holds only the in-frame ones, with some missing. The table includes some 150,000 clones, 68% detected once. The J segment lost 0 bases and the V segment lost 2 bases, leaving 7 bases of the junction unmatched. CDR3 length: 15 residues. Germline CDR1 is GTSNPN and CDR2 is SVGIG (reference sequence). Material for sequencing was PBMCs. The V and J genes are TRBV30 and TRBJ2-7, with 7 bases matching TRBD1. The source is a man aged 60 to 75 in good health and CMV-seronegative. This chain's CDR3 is CAWSPHGTASYEQYF. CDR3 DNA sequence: TGTGCCTGGAGTCCCCACGGGACAGCCTCCTACGAGCAGTACTTC.